Reported below is one TCR beta chain. Its recognized antigen is unknown. No much larger clonotype is one base removed from it; base qualities were not supplied. This sample is drawn from a study of blood T cell repertoires in COVID-19 (dated by TCRdb to the early 2020s). With regard to the full study: Samples covering the acute and convalescent phases of COVID-19 were provided by collaborators in the United States, Italy and Spain. The prospective study material was composed of cDNA or gDNA derived from T cells, B-cell-depleted T cells, or PBMCs. Deeply sampled blood TCRbeta repertoires from subjects exposed to, actively infected with, or recovered from COVID-19 were included in the dataset. A freely available public database, intended as a resource for researchers studying the immune response to SARS-CoV-2, is where the repertoires were released. The samples were drawn from two sources: the first 160 participants of the ongoing ImmuneRACE study, and about 1,300 subjects contributed by 6 global collaborators. Sample metadata almost always included a de-identified subject ID, COVID-19 status, age in years and sex. Where available, HLA class I and class II types were obtained from metadata supplied by the sample provider rather than from assay-based typing.

What the research found in general, with its limitations: Clinical and demographic metadata were provided uncurated, with the amount varying by source and participant.

In the prospective study, participants were about 18 to 89 years old, resided in approximately 22 geographic areas of the United States, and were enrolled through a virtual design. Cohort assignment in the prospective study relied on participant-reported clinical history from a screening survey and a study questionnaire. Exposed participants had been in contact, within 2 weeks of entering the study, with a person who had a PCR-confirmed or clinician-diagnosed case of COVID-19. Mobile phlebotomists in the prospective study collected whole blood, serum and a nasopharyngeal or oropharyngeal swab from every participant. Over a roughly 2-month period, participants in the prospective study had the option of providing additional blood draws and questionnaires. Before DNA extraction, prospective study blood samples were shipped either frozen or at room temperature. TCRbeta CDR3 regions were amplified from genomic DNA by means of the immunoSEQ Assay, a bias-controlled multiplex PCR. In the source study's methods: Within the assay, amplification of reference gene primers was used to estimate how many nucleated cells each sample contained. To quantify the absolute abundance of each unique TCRbeta CDR3 rearrangement, sequence reads were collapsed and filtered. For each sample, productive Simpson clonality was calculated as the square root of Simpson's diversity index over productive rearrangements. Entries here come from immuneACCESS through TCRdb and include only in-frame sequences with V and J called. Some clones fail to appear in such tables; in the studies checked, an unresolved V gene covers under half of the shortfall, and the cause of the remainder is unknown. That table furnishes V, J and clone size, whereas the DNA furnished D and trimming. Present in this sample are some 300,000 clones, more than 90% of which were seen just once. The ten largest clonotypes hold around 3.9% of the sample.

The CDR3 runs 15 residues from the cysteine to the phenylalanine. Only CDR3 DNA is held: 45 bases, read in frame from base 1. The junction shows trimming of 0 bases on V and 3 bases on J, plus 10 bases between the germline ends. CDR1 and CDR2 (LNHNV, YYDKDF) derive from the germline V gene (reference sequence). The sequenced material came from PBMCs or T cells enriched from blood (not recorded which). The chain employs TRBV15 and TRBJ2-3; TRBD2 might be the D gene, on 6 matching bases. The origin of this receptor is a woman aged 25-40 years who had been exposed to COVID-19. The CDR3 region: CATSRDPGRTDTQYF. The DNA sequence is as follows: TGTGCCACCAGCAGAGATCCAGGGAGGACAGATACGCAGTATTTT.